One sample yielded the 25 T cell receptor beta chains listed below, sequenced in a study of post-analysis software for immune sequencing data. Study-level points and caveats: Roughly five TRBV segments, including TRBV5-6, TRBV5-1 and TRBV20-1, were more frequent in patients than controls.

TCR beta cDNA libraries had unique molecular identifiers. In TCRdb, the PCR reads were re-called with MiXCR into one record per CDR3 protein. Of some 800,000 distinct CDR3 sequences listed, just over 45% were seen once; the top ten hold 4.9%. No cognate antigen is known for these TCRs. Sequences were obtained from blood. All receptors derive from a girl between 5 and 17 years old with multiple sclerosis.

V gene TRBV30 combines with J gene TRBJ2-1; D possibly matches TRBD1 or TRBD2 (5 bases each). The germline CDR1 and CDR2 sequences are GTSNPN and SVGIG (reference sequence). CDR3 length: 14 amino acids. Between the trimmed V and J ends, which lost 0 bases and 7 bases, there was a span of 13 bases. CDR3 DNA: TGTGCCTGGAGTGTTTGGGAGACAGTAAATGAGCAGTTCTTC. Protein: CAWSVWETVNEQFF.

V and J are TRBV7-9 and TRBJ2-1; tentatively, D is TRBD1 or TRBD2 (5 bases each). The CDR3 is 16 residues long. Germline loops: CDR1 SEHNR, CDR2 FQNEAQ (reference sequence). V dropped 4 bases and J dropped 5 bases, with 18 bases sitting between them. The DNA for the CDR3 is TGTGCCAGCAGCTCCTTTGTCGGGACGTCAGACAATGAGCAGTTCTTC. Translating it yields CASSSFVGTSDNEQFF.

The J gene is TRBJ2-7, the V gene TRBV20-1; tentative D call: TRBD1 (6 bases). The V gene's germline CDR1 is DFQATT and CDR2 SNEGSKA (reference sequence). Between the trimmed V and J ends, which lost 3 bases and 5 bases, there was a span of 14 bases. The CDR3 runs to 13 residues. DNA of the CDR3: TGCAGTGCTAGGGTAACAGGGTTCGACGAGCAGTACTTC. Amino acids: CSARVTGFDEQYF.

The table lists this clonotype with a few counts. The chain employs TRBV7-9 and TRBJ2-1; tentatively, D is TRBD1 or TRBD2 (5 bases each). This CDR3 contains 18 residues. The germline V gene has CDR1 SEHNR and CDR2 FQNEAQ (reference sequence). Trimming left V 0 bases short and J 12 bases short, with 27 bases between. CDR3 in DNA: TGTGCCAGCAGCTTAGCGACCGAGGGGTCCCCGTCAATGAGCGGGCAGTTCTTC. Amino acid sequence: CASSLATEGSPSMSGQFF. Filled out from reference TRBV7-9 and TRBJ2-1, the complete variable domain reads DTGVSQNPRHKITKRGQNVTFRCDPISEHNRLYWYRQTLGQGPEFLTYFQNEAQLEKSRLLSDRFSAERPKGSFSTLEIQRTEQGDSAMYLCASSLATEGSPSMSGQFFGPGTRLTVL.

This clonotype turned up a few times. At one boundary the junction diverges from the germline segment, which might be a read error. V usage is TRBV6-2 or TRBV6-3 and J usage is TRBJ2-6; a possible D gene is TRBD1 (5 bases). From germline, CDR1 is MNHEY and CDR2 SVGEGT. The CDR3 length is 15 residues. CDR3 in amino acids: CASSYLEAGANVRTF. The DNA for the CDR3 is TGTGCCAGCAGTTACCTGGAAGCTGGGGCCAACGTCCGGACTTTC.

This chain joins TRBV7-9 and TRBJ2-6; weak D call: TRBD1 (5 bases). The length of the CDR3 is 17 residues. The germline CDR1 and CDR2 sequences are SEHNR and FQNEAQ (reference sequence). V lost 5 bases and J lost 0, with 14 bases in between. CDR3 nucleotide sequence: TGTGCCAGCAGCCTTGGACACGCCGGCTCTGGGGCCAACGTCCTGACTTTC. Protein: CASSLGHAGSGANVLTF.

V usage is TRBV6-1 and J usage is TRBJ1-2, with 8 positions matching TRBD1. J lost 0 bases, V lost 7 bases, and 13 bases had no gene match. CDR1 MNHNS and CDR2 SASEGT come from the germline V gene. There are 17 residues in the CDR3. The CDR3 sequence: CASTTVAGGLANYGYTF. Written as DNA, the CDR3 is TGTGCCAGCACCACCGTGGCAGGGGGCCTAGCTAACTATGGCTACACCTTC.

CDR3 amino acids: CASSYEGSETQYF. CDR3 in DNA: TGTGCCAGCAGTTACGAGGGATCGGAGACCCAGTACTTC. The chain joins TRBV6-6 to TRBJ2-5; D possibly corresponds to TRBD2 (5 bases). Germline V gene data show CDR1 as MNHNY and CDR2 as SVGAGI (reference sequence). The ends were cut back, 2 bases at V and 5 bases at J, with 9 bases in the middle. The CDR3 totals 13 residues.

This clonotype was picked up a small number of times. CDR3 coding DNA: TGTGCCAGCAGTTACCCGACTAGCGGGATGGGGACAGATACGCAGTATTTT. It specifies CASSYPTSGMGTDTQYF. This chain joins TRBV6-2 or TRBV6-3 and TRBJ2-3; the match to TRBD2 covers 11 bases. Germline trimming cut 2 bases from V and 3 bases from J; bases unmatched to any gene: 7. This CDR3 has 17 amino acids. Germline V lookup: CDR1 MNHEY, CDR2 SVGEGT.

This clonotype occurred a few times. The chain couples TRBV7-3 to TRBJ2-3, with 10 nucleotides matching TRBD2. CDR3 size: 17 residues. V was pared by 1 base and J by 0 bases, with 4 bases of the junction left unmatched. In germline, CDR1 is SGHTA, CDR2 FQGTGA. Here the CDR3 DNA reads TGTGCCAGCAGCTTAAGGGGACTAGCGACGAGCACAGATACGCAGTATTTT. It specifies CASSLRGLATSTDTQYF.

In regard to this clonotype: Mismatch with germline at one junction end may stem from a read error. The chain recombines TRBV27 with TRBJ2-5; 7 bases agree with TRBD1. The J call may be wrong; the DNA end is better matched by TRBJ2-7. CDR1 is MNHEY, CDR2 SMNVEV, per germline (reference sequence). The CDR3 has 15 residues. The CDR3 region is CTSSPHQGGAYEQYF. In DNA form, the CDR3 reads TGTACCAGCAGTCCCCACCAAGGGGGCGCGTACGAGCAGTACTTC.

The chain employs TRBV5-1 and TRBJ2-2; TRBD1 agrees at 11 bases. After removal of 4 bases from V and 3 bases from J, the junction contained 8 bases not matched to a gene. The germline V gene encodes CDR1 SGHRS and CDR2 YFSETQ. This CDR3 has 17 amino acids. CDR3 nucleotides: TGCGCCAGCAGCCGGCCTCCGGGACAGGGGGACACCGGGGAGCTGTTTTTT. Translation: CASSRPPGQGDTGELFF. Using reference TRBV5-1 and TRBJ2-2 for the parts outside the CDR3, the full variable domain is KAGVTQTPRYLIKTRGQQVTLSCSPISGHRSVSWYQQTPGQGLQFLFEYFSETQRNKGNFPGRFSGRQFSNSRSEMNVSTLELGDSALYLCASSRPPGQGDTGELFFGEGSRLTVL.

The J gene is TRBJ1-1, the V gene TRBV7-9; TRBD1 agrees at 9 bases. V gave up 5 bases and J gave up 5 bases; unmatched junction bases: 6. In germline, CDR1 is SEHNR, CDR2 FQNEAQ (reference sequence). CDR3 length equals 14 residues. The CDR3 nucleotides read TGTGCCAGCAGCAGAACAGGGGGCAAGACTGAAGCTTTCTTT. It encodes CASSRTGGKTEAFF.

The chain links TRBV4-3 to TRBJ2-5, with D possibly being TRBD1 (5 bases). CDR1 LGHNA and CDR2 YSLEER come from the germline V gene. This CDR3 has 15 amino acids. V lost 0 bases to trimming and J lost 2 bases, with 10 bases between them. The CDR3 spells CASSQDQGGQETQYF. DNA for the CDR3: TGCGCCAGCAGCCAAGATCAGGGCGGTCAAGAGACCCAGTACTTC.

The CDR3, as DNA: TGCGCCAGCAGTAAGGGCTGGGCCTCCTACAATGAGCAGTTCTTC. Protein product: CASSKGWASYNEQFF. This chain links TRBV5-1 with TRBJ2-1, with no clear D. The CDR3 has 15 residues. Germline V CDR1 and CDR2: SGHRS, YFSETQ. V was trimmed by 5 bases and J by 0 bases, leaving 12 bases between them.

In DNA, the CDR3 is TGCATCGGCAGTAGGGGAGAGACCCAGTACTTC. Protein: CIGSRGETQYF. The chain uses TRBV29-1 and TRBJ2-5; possible D gene TRBD1, 5 bases. The germline V gene has CDR1 SQVTM and CDR2 ANQGSEA. This CDR3 contains 11 residues.

The gene calls are TRBV12-3 or TRBV12-4 and TRBJ2-7, with D possibly matching TRBD1 (5 bases). Trimming removed 5 bases from V and 9 bases from J, with 17 bases in between. The CDR3 length is 13 residues. The CDR3 coding sequence is TGTGCCAGCAGTGGTAATGGGCAGGGTGCGCAGTACTTC. Encoded protein: CASSGNGQGAQYF.

V is TRBV29-1 and J is TRBJ2-2; possibly TRBD1 for D (5 bases). Between the trimmed V and J ends, which lost 5 bases and 0 bases, there was a span of 7 bases. This CDR3 is built from 13 residues. Germline V gene data show CDR1 as SQVTM and CDR2 as ANQGSEA. CDR3 DNA sequence: TGCAGCGTTTCACAGGCGAACACCGGGGAGCTGTTTTTT. As protein: CSVSQANTGELFF.

The chain is built from TRBV9 and TRBJ2-7; D possibly corresponds to TRBD2 (5 bases). Trimming took off 0 bases at V and 2 bases at J, with 12 bases between the two ends. Germline CDR1 reads SGDLS; CDR2 reads YYNGEE. CDR3 length equals 15 residues. DNA of the CDR3: TGTGCCAGCAGCGTAGATCCGGGAATCGCCTACGAGCAGTACTTC. Its protein is CASSVDPGIAYEQYF.

This clonotype has only one observation. V is TRBV7-8 and J is TRBJ2-7; D is perhaps TRBD2 (6 bases). The length of the CDR3 is 16 residues. Per germline, CDR1 SGHVS and CDR2 FQNEAQ. Trimming removed 7 bases from V and 2 bases from J, with 21 bases in between. The CDR3 is CASNRLGRDKTYEQYF. The CDR3 bases are TGTGCCAGCAACCGGTTGGGGCGGGATAAGACCTACGAGCAGTACTTC.

This chain connects TRBV29-1 to TRBJ2-3; D is tentatively TRBD1 or TRBD2 (5 bases each). V was clipped by 6 bases and J by 5 bases, with 12 bases between them. This CDR3 comprises 12 residues. The V gene's germline CDR1 is SQVTM and CDR2 ANQGSEA. The DNA for the CDR3 is TGCAGCGTCGGGCCGAGGGGAGATACGCAGTATTTT. Protein: CSVGPRGDTQYF.

Of note for this clonotype: A junction boundary mismatches the germline segment, possibly from a read error. This chain uses TRBV7-7 with TRBJ1-6; D not resolved. CDR1 is SSHAT and CDR2 is FNYEAQ in the germline V gene (reference sequence). The CDR3 has 14 residues. The CDR3 loop reads CASSSRTCTPPLHF. The CDR3 nucleotides are TGTGCTAGCAGCTCCCGGACCTGTACTCCACCCCTCCACTTT.

This clonotype was picked up many times. This chain uses TRBV7-9 with TRBJ2-5; D is unresolved. The CDR3 totals 15 residues. The germline V gene encodes CDR1 SEHNR and CDR2 FQNEAQ (reference sequence). The V end lost 2 bases, the J end lost 1 base, and 11 bases lay between the germline ends. CDR3 sequence reads: CASSLMGNSQETQYF. CDR3 DNA: TGTGCCAGCAGCTTAATGGGGAACTCCCAAGAGACCCAGTACTTC. The variable domain in full, completed from reference TRBV7-9 and TRBJ2-5, reads DTGVSQNPRHKITKRGQNVTFRCDPISEHNRLYWYRQTLGQGPEFLTYFQNEAQLEKSRLLSDRFSAERPKGSFSTLEIQRTEQGDSAMYLCASSLMGNSQETQYFGPGTRLLVL.

The chain combines TRBV7-8 with TRBJ1-5; maybe TRBD1 (6 bases). This CDR3 spans 15 amino acids. V lost 2 bases and J lost 4, with 12 bases in between. In germline, CDR1 is SGHVS, CDR2 FQNEAQ. The CDR3 is CASSLNTGMNQPQHF. CDR3 sequence (DNA): TGTGCCAGCAGCTTAAATACAGGGATGAATCAGCCCCAGCATTTT.

J is TRBJ2-1 and V is TRBV7-9, with 9 bases lining up with TRBD2. Germline CDR1 SEHNR, CDR2 FQNEAQ (reference sequence). The CDR3 loop spans 17 amino acids. V trimming: 5 bases; J trimming: 3 bases; junction bases outside the gene matches: 11. The DNA of the CDR3 is TGTGCCAGCAGCCGACTCAAGCGGGAGGCTCTCTACAATGAGCAGTTCTTC. Protein product: CASSRLKREALYNEQFF.